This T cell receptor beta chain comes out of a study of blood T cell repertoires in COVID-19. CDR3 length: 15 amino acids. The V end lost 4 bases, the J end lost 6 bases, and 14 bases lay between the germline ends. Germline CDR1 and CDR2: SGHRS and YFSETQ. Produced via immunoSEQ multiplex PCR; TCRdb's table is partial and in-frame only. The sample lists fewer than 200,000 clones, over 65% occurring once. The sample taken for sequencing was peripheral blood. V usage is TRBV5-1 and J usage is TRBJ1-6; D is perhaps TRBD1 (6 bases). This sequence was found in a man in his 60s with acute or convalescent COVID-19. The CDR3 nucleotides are TGCGCCAGCAGCGCGGACAGCGGGGCTAATTCACCCCTCCACTTT. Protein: CASSADSGANSPLHF.